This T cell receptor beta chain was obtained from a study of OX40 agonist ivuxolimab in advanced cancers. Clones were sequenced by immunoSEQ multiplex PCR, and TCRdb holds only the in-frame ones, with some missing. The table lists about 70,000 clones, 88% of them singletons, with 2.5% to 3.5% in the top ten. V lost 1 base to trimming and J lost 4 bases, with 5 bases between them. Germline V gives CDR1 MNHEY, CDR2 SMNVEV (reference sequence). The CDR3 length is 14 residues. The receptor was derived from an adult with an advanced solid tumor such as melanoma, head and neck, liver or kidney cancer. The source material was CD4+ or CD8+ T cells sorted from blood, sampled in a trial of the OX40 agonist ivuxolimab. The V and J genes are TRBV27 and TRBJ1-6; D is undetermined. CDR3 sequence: CASSLFGYNSPLHF. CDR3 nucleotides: TGTGCCAGCAGTTTATTCGGATATAATTCACCCCTCCACTTT.